The sequence of this T cell receptor beta chain was determined in a study of blood T cell repertoires in COVID-19. Study-wide background: The United States, Italy and Spain supplied acute and convalescent COVID-19 samples.

Sequencing used immunoSEQ multiplex PCR; TCRdb keeps in-frame clones, though not all of them. This sample has 100,000 to 150,000 clones, with 65% to 85% found just once. V was pared by 6 bases and J by 5 bases, with 5 bases of the junction left unmatched. This CDR3 is built from 13 residues. The germline V gene has CDR1 MNHNY and CDR2 SVGAGI (reference sequence). The table lists this clone with a few counts. Input material: peripheral blood. The source is a man under 40 with COVID-19, enrolled during active disease. The chain recombines TRBV6-6 with TRBJ2-5, with 8 bases lining up with TRBD1. CDR3 in amino acids: CASSLTGGETQYF. DNA for the CDR3: TGTGCCAGCAGCCTCACAGGGGGGGAGACCCAGTACTTC.